One and the same sample provided the 13 T cell receptor beta chains below, sequenced in a study of shared clonotypes between healthy human individuals. TCRdb keeps only in-frame clones here, not all; method: immunoSEQ multiplex PCR. The sample records about 2.4 million clones, roughly 93% being singletons. Source material: naive CD4+ T cells from PBMCs. Specified subset: CD45RA+ positively selected. The receptors here all came from a man younger than 35 in good health. Some clones in this sample may be carry-over from other donors' samples.

The chain combines TRBV9 with TRBJ2-3, with D possibly matching TRBD1 (6 bases). Per germline, CDR1 SGDLS and CDR2 YYNGEE. CDR3 size: 16 residues. With 0 bases removed from V and 3 bases from J, the gap between germline ends came to 14 bases. The CDR3: CASSVVSGVGTDTQYF. The CDR3, as DNA: TGTGCCAGCAGCGTAGTGTCAGGGGTCGGGACAGATACGCAGTATTTT.

The gene calls are TRBV19 and TRBJ2-2; D may be TRBD1 (5 bases). Trimming removed 4 bases at V and 0 bases at J, with 9 bases between. The CDR3 is made up of 15 amino acids. Germline V gene sequence: CDR1 LNHDA, CDR2 SQIVND (reference sequence). CDR3 residues: CASSTDRPNTGELFF. The CDR3 DNA follows: TGTGCCAGTAGTACCGACAGACCGAACACCGGGGAGCTGTTTTTT.

This chain connects TRBV27 to TRBJ2-1; D unclear. CDR3 length equals 15 residues. Germline CDR1 is MNHEY and CDR2 is SMNVEV (reference sequence). The V end was cut by 1 base, the J end by 2 bases, with 9 bases between. CDR3 bases: TGTGCCAGCAGTTTATTCGCCCTTACCTACAATGAGCAGTTCTTC. Translated: CASSLFALTYNEQFF.

This rearrangement joins TRBV28 to TRBJ2-1, with D unresolved. From germline, CDR1 is MDHEN and CDR2 SYDVKM. V was shortened by 6 bases and J by 2 bases, with 11 bases between the two germline ends. The CDR3 runs 14 residues. The CDR3 is CASSPERTYNEQFF. In DNA form, the CDR3 reads TGTGCCAGCAGCCCCGAGCGAACCTACAATGAGCAGTTCTTC.

This CDR3 is CASSGLLGAIGEQYF. In DNA form, the CDR3 reads TGTGCCAGCAGTGGACTCCTGGGGGCGATAGGAGAGCAGTACTTC. The chain carries TRBV2 and TRBJ2-7, with D possibly being TRBD1 (6 bases). The CDR3 totals 15 residues. The ends were cut back, 4 bases at V and 7 bases at J, with 20 bases in the middle. CDR1 is SNHLY, CDR2 FYNNEI, per germline.

This sequence joins TRBV15 and TRBJ1-5; D uncertain. CDR1 and CDR2 (germline): LNHNV, YYDKDF (reference sequence). Deletions cut 0 bases from V and 1 base from J, with 10 bases between. This CDR3 comprises 16 residues. CDR3 coding DNA: TGTGCCACCAGCAGAGATAAGAGCGGAAGCAATCAGCCCCAGCATTTT. This encodes CATSRDKSGSNQPQHF.

The chain couples TRBV30 to TRBJ1-4; D not certain. The ends were cut back, 1 base at V and 0 bases at J, with 3 bases in the middle. The CDR3 runs 13 residues. Germline lookup yields CDR1 GTSNPN and CDR2 SVGIG (reference sequence). CDR3 protein: CAWSGATNEKLFF. The DNA for the CDR3 is TGTGCCTGGAGTGGGGCAACTAATGAAAAACTGTTTTTT.

A note on this clone: The same CDR3 is also encoded by other DNA sequences in this sample. The genes are TRBV28 and TRBJ2-7, with 7 bases lining up with TRBD1. Germline V gene lookup returns CDR1 MDHEN and CDR2 SYDVKM. V lost 5 bases and J lost 0; bases outside the gene matches: 4. This CDR3 comprises 14 residues. The CDR3 region has the DNA TGTGCCAGCAGTCCGGGACAGAGCTCCTACGAGCAGTACTTC. Amino acids: CASSPGQSSYEQYF.

Worth noting for this clone: This same CDR3 is encoded by further DNA sequences in the sample. V and J are TRBV5-1 and TRBJ2-7; 9 nucleotides match TRBD2. The CDR3 is 14 residues long. V lost 2 bases and J lost 5; bases outside the gene matches: 5. CDR1 and CDR2 (germline): SGHRS, YFSETQ. The chain's CDR3 is CASSFSAGGNEQYF. In DNA, the CDR3 is TGCGCCAGCAGCTTTTCTGCGGGGGGGAACGAGCAGTACTTC.

The V call is TRBV2, the J call TRBJ2-7, with 9 bases lining up with TRBD1. CDR1 and CDR2 (germline): SNHLY, FYNNEI. Germline trimming cut 7 bases from V and 5 bases from J; bases unmatched to any gene: 12. This CDR3 is 15 amino acids long. In DNA, the CDR3 is TGTGCCAGCAAACACCCGGGACAGGGAGATAACGAGCAGTACTTC. It yields the protein CASKHPGQGDNEQYF.

The J gene is TRBJ1-1, the V gene TRBV6-5, with TRBD1 matching 9 bases. The CDR3 length is 13 residues. V shed 6 bases, J shed 5 bases, and the junction held 4 bases outside the gene matches. The V gene's germline CDR1 is MNHEY and CDR2 SVGAGI. CDR3 nucleotide sequence: TGTGCCAGCAGCAGACAGGGGGGGACTGAAGCTTTCTTT. Encoded protein: CASSRQGGTEAFF.

This clone was picked up one time. The sample contains more than one DNA sequence encoding this CDR3. V gene TRBV28 combines with J gene TRBJ2-4, with a possible D match to TRBD1 (5 bases). The CDR3 loop spans 15 amino acids. Germline V lookup: CDR1 MDHEN, CDR2 SYDVKM. V was pared by 2 bases and J by 0 bases, with 8 bases between. This CDR3 reads CASSLDSLAKNIQYF. The CDR3 DNA reads TGTGCCAGCAGTTTAGACAGCCTAGCCAAAAACATTCAGTACTTC.

The rearrangement links TRBV4-1 to TRBJ2-4; D may correspond to TRBD1 or TRBD2 (6 bases each). V was pared by 4 bases and J by 7 bases, with 29 bases between. This CDR3 is built from 19 residues. Looked up from germline, CDR1 is MGHRA and CDR2 is YSYEKL. The DNA of the CDR3 is TGCGCCAGCAGCCTTACCGTCCAGGGGTCGGTGCGGGAAAGGAACATTCAGTACTTC. This gives the protein CASSLTVQGSVRERNIQYF.